This T cell receptor (beta chain) was sequenced for a study of CD8 T cells in Susac syndrome. About this clonotype: Its antigen is currently unknown.

Trimming took off 0 bases at V and 5 bases at J, with 12 bases between the two ends. The CDR3 covers 14 residues. The germline gives CDR1 SGHDT, CDR2 YYEEEE. A quantity of about 0.45 to 1 ug RNA underwent reverse transcription using random hexamers. With immunoSEQ multiplex PCR, TCR beta CDR3 was amplified across 54 Vbeta and 13 Jbeta. Using its own MiXCR run on the immunoSEQ multiplex PCR reads, TCRdb lists one record per CDR3 protein. The sample includes around 140,000 distinct CDR3 sequences, roughly 95% of them seen just once. Study-wide results and limits: It was acknowledged by the study that relatively few individuals were included in its TCR sequencing and HLA analysis.

The rearrangement joins TRBV5-6 to TRBJ2-7, with D perhaps given as TRBD1 or TRBD2 (6 bases each). The sequenced material came from CD4+ T cells from PBMCs. This receptor was obtained from a human donor in good health. The CDR3 coding sequence is TGTGCCAGCAGCTTGGGGGGGGCGGACGACGAGCAGTACTTC. It yields the protein CASSLGGADDEQYF.